The source of this TCR beta chain is a study of control samples from healthy donors and cancer patients. Germline lookup yields CDR1 LGHDT and CDR2 YNNKEL (reference sequence). The CDR3 runs 13 residues. Trimming removed 4 bases from V and 5 bases from J, with 8 bases in between. The method was immunoSEQ multiplex PCR; TCRdb's version includes in-frame clones alone and lacks a portion of them. The sample contains roughly 370,000 clones, 90% of which appear only once. This chain joins TRBV3-1 (or the pseudogene TRBV3-2) and TRBJ2-2; D is perhaps TRBD1 (6 bases). The receptor was derived from a man aged 40-55 years with head and neck cancer. Sequencing was performed on PBMCs. CDR3 sequence: CASSRQGTGELFF. The CDR3 DNA reads TGTGCCAGCAGCCGCCAGGGGACCGGGGAGCTGTTTTTT.